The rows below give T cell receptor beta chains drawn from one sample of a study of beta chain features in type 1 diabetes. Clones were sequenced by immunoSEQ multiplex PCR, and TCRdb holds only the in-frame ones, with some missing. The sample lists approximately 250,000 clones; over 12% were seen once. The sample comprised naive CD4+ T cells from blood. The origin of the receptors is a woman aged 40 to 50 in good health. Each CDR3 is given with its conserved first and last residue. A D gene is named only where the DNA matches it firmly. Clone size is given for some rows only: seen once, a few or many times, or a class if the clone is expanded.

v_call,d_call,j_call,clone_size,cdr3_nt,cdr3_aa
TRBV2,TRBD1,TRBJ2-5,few,TGTGCCAGCAGACCCGGGACAGCCCAAGAGACCCAGTACTTC,CASRPGTAQETQYF
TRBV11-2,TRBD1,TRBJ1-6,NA,TGTGCCAGCAGCTTAAAGGGACAGACTAGCTCCTATAATTCACCCCTCCACTTT,CASSLKGQTSSYNSPLHF
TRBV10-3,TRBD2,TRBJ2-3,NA,TGTGCCATCAGTGAACTAGCGGGCCCCAGCACAGATACGCAGTATTTT,CAISELAGPSTDTQYF
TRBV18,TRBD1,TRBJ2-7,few,TGTGCCAGCTCCCAGGGGGACCGCGCCTACGAGCAGTACTTC,CASSQGDRAYEQYF
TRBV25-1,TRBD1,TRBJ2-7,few,TGTGCCAGCAGTGAATATGGGACAGGGGGTATGTACGAGCAGTACTTC,CASSEYGTGGMYEQYF
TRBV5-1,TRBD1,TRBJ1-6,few,TGCGCCAGCAGCGAGGGACAGGGGGATTCACCCCTCCACTTT,CASSEGQGDSPLHF
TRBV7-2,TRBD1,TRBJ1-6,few,TGTGCCAGCAGCTTACCGGTTGGGACAGGGGGACCACCCCTCCACTTT,CASSLPVGTGGPPLHF
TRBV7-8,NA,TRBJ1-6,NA,TGTGCCAGCAGCCCTGGGGGCGCGAGCTCCTATAATTCACCCCTCCACTTT,CASSPGGASSYNSPLHF
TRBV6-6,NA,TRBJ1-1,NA,TGTGCCGGAGCCGCGGGGGAGGGCACTGAAGCTTTCTTT,CAGAAGEGTEAFF
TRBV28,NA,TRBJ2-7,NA,TGTGCCAGCAGTTTGCGGGACAGTTACGAGCAGTACTTC,CASSLRDSYEQYF
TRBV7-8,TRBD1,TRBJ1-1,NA,TGTGCCAGCAGCAGGGGGACAGGGTGGACTGAAGCTTTCTTT,CASSRGTGWTEAFF
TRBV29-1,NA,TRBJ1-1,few,TGCAGCGCAACGGTGACAGCCTTCTTGACTGAAGCTTTCTTT,CSATVTAFLTEAFF
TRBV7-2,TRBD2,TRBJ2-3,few,TGTGCCAGCAGCCCGGGACTAGCATTAGATACGCAGTATTTT,CASSPGLALDTQYF